The 22 T cell receptor beta chains given below trace back to one sample, sequenced in a study of shared clonotypes between healthy human individuals (dated by TCRdb to 2020 to 2022). The library relied on the immunoSEQ multiplex PCR assay. The table was pulled from immuneACCESS by TCRdb, which kept in-frame rearrangements only. Such tables lose some clones; where checked, under half of the loss comes from unresolved V genes, and the rest has no known cause. Counted in this sample were about 1.5 million clones; around 98% of them appeared once. Approximately 0.45% of the sample belongs to the ten largest clones. Sequenced sample: naive CD4+ T cells sorted from blood. In light of the paper, this sample's cell subset or site label describes: CD45RA+ positively selected. The receptor source for this set is a man in his thirties or forties in good health.

In regard to this clone: The sample carries other DNA sequences with the same CDR3. The rearrangement uses TRBV11-2 and TRBJ2-7, with 9 positions matching TRBD1. Trimming took 6 bases from V and 4 from J; bases not matched to a gene: 7. This CDR3 spans 14 amino acids. CDR1 is SGHAT, CDR2 FQNNGV, per germline. In nucleotides, the CDR3 is TGTGCCAGCAGTTCCGGGACAGGGTCGTACGAGCAGTACTTC. Protein sequence: CASSSGTGSYEQYF.

For this clone: Other DNA variants within this sample encode the same CDR3. V is TRBV18 and J is TRBJ2-1; TRBD1 matches at 8 bases. After removal of 6 bases from V and 1 base from J, the junction contained 5 bases not matched to a gene. The CDR3 sequence is 15 residues long. Germline values: CDR1 KGHSH, CDR2 LQKENI. The CDR3 DNA reads TGTGCCAGCTCGCCGAACAGGGGGTCCTACAATGAGCAGTTCTTC. Protein product: CASSPNRGSYNEQFF.

The gene calls are TRBV10-3 and TRBJ2-7, with D possibly being TRBD1 (5 bases). Trimming cost V 11 bases and J 6 bases, with 11 bases left between them. CDR1 is ENHRY and CDR2 is SYGVKD in the germline V gene. The CDR3 totals 10 residues. The CDR3 sequence: CAGGRGEQYF. Here the CDR3 DNA reads TGTGCCGGCGGTAGGGGCGAGCAGTACTTC.

V gene TRBV6-5 combines with J gene TRBJ2-3; D is perhaps TRBD1 (5 bases). Germline assignment: CDR1 MNHEY and CDR2 SVGAGI. V lost 5 bases, J lost 0 bases, and 9 bases lay in between. This CDR3 contains 14 residues. DNA for the CDR3: TGTGCCAGCAGTGAACAGGAAAGCACAGATACGCAGTATTTT. Protein sequence: CASSEQESTDTQYF.

V usage is TRBV19 and J usage is TRBJ2-7, with 8 positions matching TRBD1. The CDR3 sequence is 14 residues long. V dropped 1 base and J dropped 7; count of bases not matched to a gene: 6. Germline V gene lookup returns CDR1 LNHDA and CDR2 SQIVND (reference sequence). The CDR3 loop reads CASSIAGQAREQYF. The CDR3 bases are TGTGCCAGTAGTATAGCGGGACAGGCTCGAGAGCAGTACTTC.

In its sample, this clone was seen once. The chain combines TRBV19 with TRBJ2-5, with TRBD1 identical over 7 bases. Trimming removed 8 bases from V and 2 bases from J; junction bases left unmatched: 5. The length of the CDR3 is 13 residues. Germline V gene sequence: CDR1 LNHDA, CDR2 SQIVND (reference sequence). CDR3 sequence (DNA): TGTGCCAGTTCCCCGGGACAGCAAGAGACCCAGTACTTC. Protein: CASSPGQQETQYF.

The genes are TRBV5-1 and TRBJ2-1; D is unresolved. The CDR3 covers 16 residues. Trimming took 0 bases from V and 6 from J, leaving 16 bases between them. Germline assignment: CDR1 SGHRS and CDR2 YFSETQ. The CDR3 reads CASSLGPGNQGNEQFF. CDR3 DNA: TGCGCCAGCAGCTTGGGTCCTGGGAATCAAGGCAATGAGCAGTTCTTC.

The chain has TRBV25-1 and TRBJ1-5, with D uncertain. V was shortened by 3 bases and J by 0 bases, with 12 bases between the two germline ends. Germline CDR1 reads MGHDK; CDR2 reads SYGVNS. This CDR3 spans 16 amino acids. CDR3 protein: CASSESAGGSNQPQHF. Written as DNA, the CDR3 is TGTGCCAGCAGTGAGAGTGCAGGAGGTAGCAATCAGCCCCAGCATTTT.

This clone was observed a single time. The chain recombines TRBV5-1 with TRBJ2-5, with 13 bases fitting TRBD2. Germline V gives CDR1 SGHRS, CDR2 YFSETQ. The CDR3 sequence is 16 residues long. The J segment lost 1 base and the V segment lost 4 bases, leaving 4 bases of the junction unmatched. The CDR3 DNA is TGCGCCAGCAGCCTGACTAGCGGGAGGTCCCAAGAGACCCAGTACTTC. Encoded protein: CASSLTSGRSQETQYF.

The chain has TRBV10-3 and TRBJ1-2, with D possibly TRBD1 on 5 matching bases. The CDR3 extends over 12 amino acids. Germline CDR1 is ENHRY and CDR2 is SYGVKD. The V end was cut by 6 bases, the J end by 8 bases, with 13 bases between. CDR3 bases: TGTGCCATCAGCGGGACCGCGGGAGGCTACACCTTC. Translation: CAISGTAGGYTF.

This chain uses TRBV6-1 with TRBJ2-1, with 11 bases that match TRBD2. The CDR3 has 15 amino acids. Trimming at V came to 7 bases and at J to 1 base, leaving 3 bases not matched to a gene. In germline, CDR1 is MNHNS, CDR2 SASEGT. The CDR3 sequence: CASNIAGGSYNEQFF. For the CDR3, the DNA is TGTGCCAGCAATATAGCGGGAGGGTCCTACAATGAGCAGTTCTTC.

The V gene is TRBV7-2, the J gene TRBJ2-7; 8 nucleotides align to TRBD1. The germline V gene encodes CDR1 SGHTA and CDR2 FQGNSA. The CDR3 is 15 amino acids. V was pared by 1 base and J by 2 bases, with 4 bases of the junction left unmatched. DNA for the CDR3: TGTGCCAGCAGCTTAGGGACAGGGATGGCCTACGAGCAGTACTTC. Translating it yields CASSLGTGMAYEQYF.

This chain links TRBV29-1 with TRBJ1-1, with TRBD1 identical over 7 bases. This CDR3 has 13 residues. The trim removed 8 bases at V and 1 base at J, leaving 7 bases unmatched. CDR1 is SQVTM, CDR2 ANQGSEA, per germline. CDR3 DNA sequence: TGCAGCATCTGGACAGGACCGAACACTGAAGCTTTCTTT. Protein: CSIWTGPNTEAFF.

V usage is TRBV9 and J usage is TRBJ2-2, with 8 nucleotides matching TRBD1. With 2 bases clipped from V and 3 bases from J, the junction kept 3 bases outside the gene matches. Germline values: CDR1 SGDLS, CDR2 YYNGEE. The CDR3 is 15 amino acids. In DNA form, the CDR3 reads TGTGCCAGCAGCGTCAGGGGGCTAGACACCGGGGAGCTGTTTTTT. Its translation: CASSVRGLDTGELFF.

CDR3 loop: CASSLGGRATYEQYF. For the CDR3, the DNA is TGTGCCAGCAGTTTGGGGGGCAGGGCCACCTACGAGCAGTACTTC. The chain recombines TRBV28 with TRBJ2-7; D is possibly TRBD1 or TRBD2 (6 bases each). Deletions cut 3 bases from V and 2 bases from J, with 14 bases between. There are 15 residues in the CDR3. Germline loops: CDR1 MDHEN, CDR2 SYDVKM.

This chain links TRBV11-3 with TRBJ2-1; 10 nucleotides align to TRBD2. V lost 5 bases, J lost 7 bases, and 8 bases stayed unmatched. The germline gives CDR1 SGHNT, CDR2 YENEEA. This CDR3 spans 15 amino acids. In DNA form, the CDR3 reads TGTGCCAGCAGCCAGGGACTAGCGAATTGGAATGAGCAGTTCTTC. Translation gives CASSQGLANWNEQFF. The entire variable domain, with the rest obtained from reference TRBV11-3 and TRBJ2-1, is as follows: EAGVVQSPRYKIIEKKQPVAFWCNPISGHNTLYWYLQNLGQGPELLIRYENEEAVDDSQLPKDRFSAERLKGVDSTLKIQPAELGDSAVYLCASSQGLANWNEQFFGPGTRLTVL.

With regard to this clone: Other DNA sequences in the same sample also yield this CDR3. This chain uses TRBV6-5 with TRBJ1-1, with no clear D. Trimming stripped 5 bases from V and 1 base from J, with 8 bases between. The CDR3 spans 13 residues. In germline, CDR1 is MNHEY, CDR2 SVGAGI. CDR3 coding DNA: TGTGCCAGCAGTCTACGACAGAACACTGAAGCTTTCTTT. Encoded protein: CASSLRQNTEAFF.

This clone was seen a single time. This rearrangement joins TRBV5-5 to TRBJ1-5, with 8 bases fitting TRBD1. Germline assignment: CDR1 SGHKS and CDR2 YYEKEE (reference sequence). Trimming cost V 2 bases and J 2 bases; bases outside gene matches: 9. The CDR3 runs to 17 residues. The chain's CDR3 is CASSFGQGDRGNQPQHF. CDR3 nucleotide sequence: TGTGCCAGCAGCTTCGGACAGGGAGATAGGGGCAATCAGCCCCAGCATTTT. The variable domain in full, with the rest retrieved from reference TRBV5-5 and TRBJ1-5, is DAGVTQSPTHLIKTRGQQVTLRCSPISGHKSVSWYQQVLGQGPQFIFQYYEKEERGRGNFPDRFSARQFPNYSSELNVNALLLGDSALYLCASSFGQGDRGNQPQHFGDGTRLSIL.

The chain recombines TRBV29-1 with TRBJ2-3, with D perhaps matching TRBD2 (6 bases). In germline, CDR1 is SQVTM, CDR2 ANQGSEA. The CDR3 loop spans 11 amino acids. The germline V and J ends were trimmed by 8 bases and 6 bases, with 12 bases remaining between them. In nucleotides, the CDR3 is TGCAGCTCCCAAGGGAGGGATACGCAGTATTTT. It encodes CSSQGRDTQYF.

The chain combines TRBV5-4 with TRBJ2-5; 8 bases fit TRBD1. Germline V CDR1 and CDR2: SGHNT, YYREEE (reference sequence). The CDR3 has 14 amino acids. Germline trimming cut 4 bases from V and 4 bases from J; bases unmatched to any gene: 6. CDR3 bases: TGTGCCAGCAGCGCAGGGGGCATTGGAGAGACCCAGTACTTC. As protein: CASSAGGIGETQYF.

The chain joins TRBV15 to TRBJ2-7; D is possibly TRBD2 (6 bases). The CDR3 sequence is 16 residues long. V shed 3 bases and J shed 6 bases, with 21 bases lying between them. Germline CDR1 is LNHNV and CDR2 is YYDKDF (reference sequence). The CDR3 loop is CATSRLTGGTFLEQYF. Here the CDR3 DNA reads TGTGCCACCAGCAGGCTGACTGGCGGGACTTTTCTCGAGCAGTACTTC.

V usage is TRBV27 and J usage is TRBJ2-1; 10 bases line up with TRBD2. Germline loops: CDR1 MNHEY, CDR2 SMNVEV (reference sequence). This CDR3 has 16 residues. The J segment lost 4 bases and the V segment lost 2 bases, leaving 5 bases of the junction unmatched. CDR3 loop: CASSLRGTSEYNEQFF. CDR3 nucleotide sequence: TGTGCCAGCAGTTTACGGGGGACTAGCGAATACAATGAGCAGTTCTTC.